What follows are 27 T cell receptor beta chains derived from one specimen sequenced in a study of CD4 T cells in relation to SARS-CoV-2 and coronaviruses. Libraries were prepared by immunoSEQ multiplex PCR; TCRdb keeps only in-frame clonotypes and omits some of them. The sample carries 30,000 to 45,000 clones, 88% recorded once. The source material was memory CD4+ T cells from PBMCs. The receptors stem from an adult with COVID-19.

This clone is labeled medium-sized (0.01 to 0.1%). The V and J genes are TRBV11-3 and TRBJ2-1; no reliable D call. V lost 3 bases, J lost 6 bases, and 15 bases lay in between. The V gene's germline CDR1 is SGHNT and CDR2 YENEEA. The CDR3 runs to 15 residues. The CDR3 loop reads CASSFGSNWGNEQFF. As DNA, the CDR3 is TGTGCCAGCAGCTTTGGTTCGAACTGGGGCAATGAGCAGTTCTTC.

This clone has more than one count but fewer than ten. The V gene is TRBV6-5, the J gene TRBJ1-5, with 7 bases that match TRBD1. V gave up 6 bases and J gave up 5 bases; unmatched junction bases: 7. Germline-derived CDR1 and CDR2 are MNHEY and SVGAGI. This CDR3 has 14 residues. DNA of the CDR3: TGTGCCAGCAGCCTAAACCAGGGGGATCAGCCCCAGCATTTT. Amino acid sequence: CASSLNQGDQPQHF.

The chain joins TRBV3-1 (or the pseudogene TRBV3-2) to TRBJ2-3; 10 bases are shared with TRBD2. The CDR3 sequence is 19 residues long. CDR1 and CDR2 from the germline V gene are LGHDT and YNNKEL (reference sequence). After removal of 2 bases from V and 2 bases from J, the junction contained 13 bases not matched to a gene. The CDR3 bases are TGTGCCAGCAGCCAAAGGTTGGGCAGCGGGGGGGGATCCACAGATACGCAGTATTTT. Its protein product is CASSQRLGSGGGSTDTQYF.

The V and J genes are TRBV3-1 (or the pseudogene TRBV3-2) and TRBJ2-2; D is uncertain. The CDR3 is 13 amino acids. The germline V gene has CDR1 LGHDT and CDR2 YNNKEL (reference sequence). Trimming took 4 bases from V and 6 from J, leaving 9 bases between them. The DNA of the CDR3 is TGTGCCAGCAGCCCACTAAGGTCCGGGGAGCTGTTTTTT. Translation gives CASSPLRSGELFF.

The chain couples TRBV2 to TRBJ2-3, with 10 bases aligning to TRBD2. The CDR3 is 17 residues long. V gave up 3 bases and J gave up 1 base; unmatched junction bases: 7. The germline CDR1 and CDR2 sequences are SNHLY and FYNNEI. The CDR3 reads CASSESLAGAGTDTQYF. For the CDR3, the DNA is TGTGCCAGCAGTGAGAGTCTAGCGGGGGCCGGCACAGATACGCAGTATTTT.

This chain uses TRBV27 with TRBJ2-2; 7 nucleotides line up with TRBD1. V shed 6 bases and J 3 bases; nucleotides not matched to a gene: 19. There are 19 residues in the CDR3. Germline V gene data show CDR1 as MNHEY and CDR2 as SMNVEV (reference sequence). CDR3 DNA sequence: TGTGCCAGCAGCCGACAGGGAAGACGTCCCGACAAATACACCGGGGAGCTGTTTTTT. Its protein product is CASSRQGRRPDKYTGELFF.

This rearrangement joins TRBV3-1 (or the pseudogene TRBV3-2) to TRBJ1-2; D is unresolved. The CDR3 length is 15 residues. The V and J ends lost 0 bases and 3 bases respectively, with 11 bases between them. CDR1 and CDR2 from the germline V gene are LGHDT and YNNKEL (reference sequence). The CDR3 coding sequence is TGTGCCAGCAGCCAAGATCCTCGCACCGACTATGGCTACACCTTC. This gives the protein CASSQDPRTDYGYTF.

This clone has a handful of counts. CDR3: CASSSLGASKETQYF. The CDR3 nucleotides read TGTGCCAGTAGTTCTCTCGGGGCCTCCAAAGAGACCCAGTACTTC. This rearrangement joins TRBV19 to TRBJ2-5; D may match TRBD1 or TRBD2 (5 bases each). Germline CDR1 is LNHDA and CDR2 is SQIVND (reference sequence). V shed 5 bases and J shed 3 bases, with 16 bases lying between them. The CDR3 totals 15 residues.

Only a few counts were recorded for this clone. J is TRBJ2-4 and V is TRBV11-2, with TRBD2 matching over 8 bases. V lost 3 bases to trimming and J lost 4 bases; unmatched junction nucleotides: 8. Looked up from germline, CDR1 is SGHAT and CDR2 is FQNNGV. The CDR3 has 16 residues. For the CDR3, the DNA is TGTGCCAGCAGCTTTCCAACGGGGGGGGAAAAAAACATTCAGTACTTC. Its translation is CASSFPTGGEKNIQYF.

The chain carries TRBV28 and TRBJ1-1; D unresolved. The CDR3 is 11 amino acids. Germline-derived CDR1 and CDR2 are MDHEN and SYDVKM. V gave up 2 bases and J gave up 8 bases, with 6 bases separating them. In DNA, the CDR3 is TGTGCCAGCAGTTTAGGGCTAGAAGCTTTCTTT. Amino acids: CASSLGLEAFF.

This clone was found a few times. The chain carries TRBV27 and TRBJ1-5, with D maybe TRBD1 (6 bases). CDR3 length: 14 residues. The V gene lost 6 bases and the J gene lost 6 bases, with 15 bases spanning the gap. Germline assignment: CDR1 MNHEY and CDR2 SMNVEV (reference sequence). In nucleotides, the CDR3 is TGTGCCAGCAGAGTGTCCGGGGGCGGTCAGCCCCAGCATTTT. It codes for CASRVSGGGQPQHF.

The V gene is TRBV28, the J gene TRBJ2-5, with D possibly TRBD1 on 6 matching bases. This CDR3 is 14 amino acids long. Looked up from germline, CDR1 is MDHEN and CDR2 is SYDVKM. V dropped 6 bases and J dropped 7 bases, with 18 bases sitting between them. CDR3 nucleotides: TGTGCCAGCAGCCTCCGGGACACCCGAAGGACCCAGTACTTC. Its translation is CASSLRDTRRTQYF.

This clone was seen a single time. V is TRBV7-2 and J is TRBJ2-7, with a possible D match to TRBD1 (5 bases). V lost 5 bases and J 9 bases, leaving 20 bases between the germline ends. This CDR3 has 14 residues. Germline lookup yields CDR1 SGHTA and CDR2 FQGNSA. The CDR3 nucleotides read TGTGCCAGCAGCCTCGGACAACCCCCCGGCGGGCAGTACTTC. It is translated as CASSLGQPPGGQYF.

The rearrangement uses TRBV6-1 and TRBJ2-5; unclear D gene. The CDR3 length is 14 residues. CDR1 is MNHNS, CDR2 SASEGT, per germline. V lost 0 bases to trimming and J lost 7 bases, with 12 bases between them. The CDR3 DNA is TGTGCCAGCAGTGAAGCGGTAGCCCCAGGGACCCAGTACTTC. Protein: CASSEAVAPGTQYF.

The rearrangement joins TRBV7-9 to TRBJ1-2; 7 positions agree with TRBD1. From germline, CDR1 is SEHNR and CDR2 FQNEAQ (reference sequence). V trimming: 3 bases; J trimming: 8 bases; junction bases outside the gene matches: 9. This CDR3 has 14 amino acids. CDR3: CASSFRGGAGGYTF. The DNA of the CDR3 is TGTGCCAGCAGCTTTCGAGGGGGCGCCGGGGGCTACACCTTC.

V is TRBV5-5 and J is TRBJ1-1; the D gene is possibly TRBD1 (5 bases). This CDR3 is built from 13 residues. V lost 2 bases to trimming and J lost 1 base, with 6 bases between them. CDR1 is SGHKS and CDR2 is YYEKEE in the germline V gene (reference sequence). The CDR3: CASSFTGNTEAFF. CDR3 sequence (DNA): TGTGCCAGCAGCTTTACAGGGAACACTGAAGCTTTCTTT.

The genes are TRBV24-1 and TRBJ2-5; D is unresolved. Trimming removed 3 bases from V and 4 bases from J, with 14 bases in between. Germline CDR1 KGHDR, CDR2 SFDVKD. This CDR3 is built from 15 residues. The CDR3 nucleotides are TGTGCCACCAGTGATGGGTCAGGAAGGAGAGAGACCCAGTACTTC. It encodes CATSDGSGRRETQYF.

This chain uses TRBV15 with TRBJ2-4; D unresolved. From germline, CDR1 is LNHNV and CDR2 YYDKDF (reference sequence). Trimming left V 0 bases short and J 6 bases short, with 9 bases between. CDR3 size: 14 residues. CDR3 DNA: TGTGCCACCAGCAGAGATTCTATGCGAAACATTCAGTACTTC. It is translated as CATSRDSMRNIQYF.

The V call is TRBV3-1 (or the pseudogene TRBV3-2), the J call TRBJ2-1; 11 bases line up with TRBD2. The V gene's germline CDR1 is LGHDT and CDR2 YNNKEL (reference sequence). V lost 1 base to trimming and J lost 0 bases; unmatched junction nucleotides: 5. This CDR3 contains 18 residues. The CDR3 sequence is CASSQVGTSGNSYNEQFF. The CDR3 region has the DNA TGTGCCAGCAGCCAAGTAGGGACTAGCGGCAACTCCTACAATGAGCAGTTCTTC.

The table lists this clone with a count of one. The CDR3 nucleotides are TGCGCCAGCAGCCCCGGGGCAGGGGGCACAGATACGCAGTATTTT. Protein sequence: CASSPGAGGTDTQYF. The chain uses TRBV5-1 and TRBJ2-3, with D possibly TRBD1 on 6 matching bases. The ends were cut back, 4 bases at V and 1 base at J, with 13 bases in the middle. The germline V gene has CDR1 SGHRS and CDR2 YFSETQ. This CDR3 contains 15 residues.

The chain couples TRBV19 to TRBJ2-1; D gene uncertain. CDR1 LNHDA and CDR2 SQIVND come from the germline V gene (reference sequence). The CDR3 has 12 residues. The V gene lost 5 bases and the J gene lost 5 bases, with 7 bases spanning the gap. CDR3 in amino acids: CASSGRNNEQFF. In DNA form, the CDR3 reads TGTGCCAGTAGTGGGCGTAACAATGAGCAGTTCTTC.

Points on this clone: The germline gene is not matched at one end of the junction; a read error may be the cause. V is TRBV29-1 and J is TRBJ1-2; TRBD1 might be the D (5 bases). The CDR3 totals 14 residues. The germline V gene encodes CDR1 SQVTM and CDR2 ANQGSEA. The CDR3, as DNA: TGCAGCGTAGAAGGTGACAGAACCAACTATGGCTACACCTTC. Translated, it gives CSVEGDRTNYGYTF.

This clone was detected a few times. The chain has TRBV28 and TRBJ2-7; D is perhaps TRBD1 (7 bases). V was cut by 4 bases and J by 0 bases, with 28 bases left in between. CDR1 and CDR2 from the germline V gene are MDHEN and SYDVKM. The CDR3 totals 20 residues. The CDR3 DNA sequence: TGTGCCAGCAGTTCCTCACTGCAGGGGGACTCCTTTAGAAACTCCTACGAGCAGTACTTC. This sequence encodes CASSSSLQGDSFRNSYEQYF.

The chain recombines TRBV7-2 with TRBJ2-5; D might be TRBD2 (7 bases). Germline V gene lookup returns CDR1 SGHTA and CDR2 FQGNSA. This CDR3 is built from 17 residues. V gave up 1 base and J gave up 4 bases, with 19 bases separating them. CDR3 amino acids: CASSLDLVGGGGETQYF. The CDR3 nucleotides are TGTGCCAGCAGCTTAGATCTTGTAGGGGGGGGCGGAGAGACCCAGTACTTC.

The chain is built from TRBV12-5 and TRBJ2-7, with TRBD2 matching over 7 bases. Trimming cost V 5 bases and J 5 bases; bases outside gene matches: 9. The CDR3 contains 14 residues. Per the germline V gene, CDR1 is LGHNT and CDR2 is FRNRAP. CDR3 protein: CASGPSGGPDEQYF. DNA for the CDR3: TGTGCTAGTGGTCCTTCGGGGGGTCCGGACGAGCAGTACTTC. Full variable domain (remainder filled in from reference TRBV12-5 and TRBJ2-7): DARVTQTPRHKVTEMGQEVTMRCQPILGHNTVFWYRQTMMQGLELLAYFRNRAPLDDSGMPKDRFSAEMPDATLATLKIQPSEPRDSAVYFCASGPSGGPDEQYFGPGTRLTVT.

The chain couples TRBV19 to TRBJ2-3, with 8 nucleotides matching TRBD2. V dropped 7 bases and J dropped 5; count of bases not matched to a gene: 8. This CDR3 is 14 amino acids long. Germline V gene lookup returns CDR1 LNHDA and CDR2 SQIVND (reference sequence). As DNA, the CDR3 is TGTGCCAGTAACGGACGGGGGGGCAGAGATACGCAGTATTTT. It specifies CASNGRGGRDTQYF.

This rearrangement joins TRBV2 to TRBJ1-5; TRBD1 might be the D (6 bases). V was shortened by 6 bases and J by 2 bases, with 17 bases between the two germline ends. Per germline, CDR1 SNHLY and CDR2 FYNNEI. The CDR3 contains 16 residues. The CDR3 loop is CASRKEQGVGNQPQHF. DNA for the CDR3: TGTGCCAGCAGGAAAGAACAGGGCGTGGGCAATCAGCCCCAGCATTTT. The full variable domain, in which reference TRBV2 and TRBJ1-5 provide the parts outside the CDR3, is EPEVTQTPSHQVTQMGQEVILRCVPISNHLYFYWYRQILGQKVEFLVSFYNNEISEKSEIFDDQFSVERPDGSNFTLKIRSTKLEDSAMYFCASRKEQGVGNQPQHFGDGTRLSIL.